A single sample gave rise to the 28 T cell receptor beta chains below, sequenced in a study of blood T cells in healthy people across ages. Then a second PCR, running about 7 to 11 cycles, was carried out with a sample-barcoded 5' primer and a J-beta primer mix. TCRdb reprocessed the 5' RACE reads via MiXCR and lists one record per CDR3 protein. The repertoire holds 650,000 to 800,000 distinct CDR3 sequences, with roughly 44% as singletons. The sample comprised blood. All receptors come from a man between 60 and 70 years old in good health.

The chain uses TRBV20-1 and TRBJ1-2, with TRBD1 identical over 11 bases. The length of the CDR3 is 16 residues. V gave up 1 base and J gave up 4 bases; unmatched junction bases: 8. Germline V gene lookup returns CDR1 DFQATT and CDR2 SNEGSKA (reference sequence). As DNA, the CDR3 is TGCAGTGCTAGAGGGGACAGGGGGTTAGCTAGCTATGGCTACACCTTC. Its translation: CSARGDRGLASYGYTF.

The chain joins TRBV3-1 to TRBJ2-2; no firm D call. Germline CDR1 LGHDT, CDR2 YNNKEL (reference sequence). This CDR3 spans 14 amino acids. Trimming left V 8 bases short and J 4 bases short, with 14 bases between. CDR3 sequence reads: CASSEEVATGELFF. The CDR3 DNA is TGTGCCAGCTCGGAAGAAGTTGCCACCGGGGAGCTGTTTTTT.

The rearrangement links TRBV12-3 or TRBV12-4 to TRBJ2-1; unclear D gene. This CDR3 spans 15 amino acids. The V end was cut by 1 base, the J end by 6 bases, with 13 bases between. The CDR3 region has the DNA TGTGCCAGCAGTTTAGTTGGTATCTTCCCCAATGAGCAGTTCTTC. Translation gives CASSLVGIFPNEQFF.

V is TRBV15 and J is TRBJ1-3; perhaps TRBD1 as D (5 bases). V lost 0 bases and J lost 0, with 12 bases in between. CDR3 size: 17 residues. Germline V gene sequence: CDR1 LNHNV, CDR2 YYDKDF (reference sequence). CDR3 region: CATSRDPGGFSGNTIYF. Here the CDR3 DNA reads TGTGCCACCAGCAGAGACCCCGGGGGATTCTCTGGAAACACCATATATTTT.

This chain uses TRBV2 with TRBJ2-5; D not certain. CDR3 length: 12 amino acids. The V and J ends lost 7 bases and 5 bases respectively, with 11 bases between them. The germline CDR1 and CDR2 sequences are SNHLY and FYNNEI. The CDR3 DNA reads as TGTGCCAGCACCGAGATAGAGGAGACCCAGTACTTC. Its translation: CASTEIEETQYF.

This clonotype was seen a single time. A junction boundary mismatches the germline segment, possibly from a read error. The V gene is TRBV4-1, the J gene TRBJ1-2; tentatively, D is TRBD1 (6 bases). Germline CDR1 MGHRA, CDR2 YSYEKL. The CDR3 loop spans 15 amino acids. The CDR3 region has the DNA TGCGCCAGCAGCCCAGATCCGACAGGAGCCTATGGTTACACCTTC. Translating it yields CASSPDPTGAYGYTF.

The sample holds many counts of this clonotype. The chain links TRBV6-5 to TRBJ2-7; 7 bases agree with TRBD1. V was pared by 0 bases and J by 3 bases, with 5 bases of the junction left unmatched. The length of the CDR3 is 15 residues. Germline CDR1 and CDR2: MNHEY and SVGAGI. The CDR3: CASSYSTGRNYEQYF. The CDR3 DNA reads as TGTGCCAGCAGTTACTCGACAGGGCGAAACTACGAGCAGTACTTC.

The chain recombines TRBV4-3 with TRBJ2-7; no definite D call. Germline V gene data show CDR1 as LGHNA and CDR2 as YSLEER. The V and J ends lost 2 bases and 7 bases respectively, with 12 bases between them. The CDR3 loop spans 13 amino acids. The CDR3 nucleotides are TGCGCCAGCAGCCAACTACTATACAATGAGCAGTACTTC. It translates to CASSQLLYNEQYF.

V is TRBV7-3 and J is TRBJ2-5; TRBD2 might be the D (7 bases). This CDR3 contains 15 residues. Trimming pared 1 base from V and 4 bases from J, leaving 13 bases between. Per the germline V gene, CDR1 is SGHTA and CDR2 is FQGTGA. CDR3 nucleotide sequence: TGTGCCAGCAGCTTAAATAGGGGGGGCCGAGAGACCCAGTACTTC. Its translation is CASSLNRGGRETQYF. The full variable domain, its missing parts supplied by reference TRBV7-3 and TRBJ2-5, is GAGVSQTPSNKVTEKGKYVELRCDPISGHTALYWYRQSLGQGPEFLIYFQGTGAADDSGLPNDRFFAVRPEGSVSTLKIQRTERGDSAVYLCASSLNRGGRETQYFGPGTRLLVL.

The chain couples TRBV29-1 to TRBJ2-7, with TRBD1 as a possible D gene (5 bases). Trimming shortened V by 4 bases and J by 5 bases, and 6 bases separated the two germline ends. The CDR3 has 10 amino acids. CDR1 and CDR2 (germline): SQVTM, ANQGSEA. The CDR3 region is CSVGQHEQYF. For the CDR3, the DNA is TGCAGCGTTGGACAGCACGAGCAGTACTTC.

This chain links TRBV5-1 with TRBJ2-7; D is unresolved. Trimming stripped 4 bases from V and 3 bases from J, with 14 bases between. Germline-derived CDR1 and CDR2 are SGHRS and YFSETQ. This CDR3 comprises 14 residues. This CDR3 is CASSPQDGNYEQYF. As DNA, the CDR3 is TGCGCCAGCAGCCCGCAGGACGGAAACTACGAGCAGTACTTC.

The sample holds a few counts of this clonotype. This rearrangement joins TRBV20-1 to TRBJ2-7; 10 bases map to TRBD1. The CDR3 runs 13 residues. V shed 6 bases, J shed 3 bases, and the junction held 5 bases outside the gene matches. Germline V gene sequence: CDR1 DFQATT, CDR2 SNEGSKA (reference sequence). The CDR3 protein is CSALDRGNYEQYF. CDR3 sequence (DNA): TGCAGTGCACTGGACAGGGGGAACTACGAGCAGTACTTC.

The genes are TRBV14 and TRBJ1-2; 7 nucleotides agree with TRBD1. V dropped 6 bases and J dropped 3; count of bases not matched to a gene: 4. The germline gives CDR1 SGHDN, CDR2 FVKESK. The CDR3 has 13 residues. As DNA, the CDR3 is TGTGCCAGCAGACCTACAGGGGACTATGGCTACACCTTC. Its protein is CASRPTGDYGYTF.

In its sample, this clonotype was seen once. This chain links TRBV5-1 with TRBJ2-2; possible D gene TRBD1, 6 bases. Germline loops: CDR1 SGHRS, CDR2 YFSETQ. This CDR3 region has 16 residues. With 3 bases removed from V and 2 bases from J, the gap between germline ends came to 14 bases. The CDR3 loop reads CASSSPGTLNTGELFF. The DNA for the CDR3 is TGCGCCAGCAGCTCGCCCGGGACACTTAACACCGGGGAGCTGTTTTTT. Together with reference TRBV5-1 and TRBJ2-2, the CDR3 gives the full variable domain: KAGVTQTPRYLIKTRGQQVTLSCSPISGHRSVSWYQQTPGQGLQFLFEYFSETQRNKGNFPGRFSGRQFSNSRSEMNVSTLELGDSALYLCASSSPGTLNTGELFFGEGSRLTVL.

The V and J genes are TRBV4-3 and TRBJ2-7, with TRBD2 matching over 7 bases. This CDR3 contains 17 residues. The ends lost 0 bases at V and 0 bases at J; junction bases unmatched: 8. Germline values: CDR1 LGHNA, CDR2 YSLEER. The CDR3 DNA is TGCGCCAGCAGCCAAGATCGGGCTAGCGGAGGCTCCTACGAGCAGTACTTC. Its translation: CASSQDRASGGSYEQYF.

CDR3 residues: CASSFGETEAFF. The CDR3 DNA sequence: TGTGCCAGCAGCTTTGGGGAAACTGAAGCTTTCTTT. The V gene is TRBV7-9, the J gene TRBJ1-1; D ambiguous. The CDR3 contains 12 residues. Trimming stripped 3 bases from V and 5 bases from J, with 7 bases between. CDR1 is SEHNR, CDR2 FQNEAQ, per germline (reference sequence).

This clonotype was detected a few times. The rearrangement links TRBV5-5 to TRBJ2-7; D remains unclear. Trimming pared 6 bases from V and 7 bases from J, leaving 26 bases between. This CDR3 region has 16 residues. Germline CDR1 and CDR2: SGHKS and YYEKEE (reference sequence). CDR3 sequence: CASIFERYPPYNEQYF. The CDR3 coding sequence is TGTGCCAGCATCTTCGAAAGGTACCCACCTTACAATGAGCAGTACTTC.

This clonotype was seen ten or more times. A junction end diverges from the germline sequence, so it may reflect a read error. The chain links TRBV7-2 to TRBJ2-1; 9 bases line up with TRBD1. CDR3 length: 14 amino acids. Germline CDR1 SGHTA, CDR2 FQGNSA. CDR3 loop: CASSPGQGHNEQFF. DNA of the CDR3: TGCGCCAGCAGCCCCGGACAGGGGCACAATGAGCAGTTCTTC.

A few counts support this clonotype. V gene TRBV28 combines with J gene TRBJ2-5; no clear D gene. V shed 5 bases and J shed 5 bases, with 12 bases lying between them. The CDR3 consists of 13 residues. CDR1 is MDHEN and CDR2 is SYDVKM in the germline V gene. CDR3 coding DNA: TGTGCCAGCAGTGTCGGATGGTGGGAGACCCAGTACTTC. As protein: CASSVGWWETQYF.

The chain is built from TRBV6-2 or TRBV6-3 and TRBJ2-4; maybe TRBD1 (6 bases). The J call is doubtful: the DNA matches TRBJ2-7 better. The germline V gene has CDR1 MNHEY and CDR2 SVGEGT. CDR3 length: 12 amino acids. CDR3 coding DNA: TGTGCCAGCGGGTCGGCAGGGGTCGAGCAGTACTTC. This translates into CASGSAGVEQYF.

The rearrangement links TRBV28 to TRBJ2-7, with D maybe TRBD1 (6 bases). Germline assignment: CDR1 MDHEN and CDR2 SYDVKM. The V end lost 3 bases, the J end lost 6 bases, and 21 bases lay between the germline ends. The CDR3 sequence is 16 residues long. The CDR3 bases are TGTGCCAGCAGTTTTGATAAGTCAGGGGCCCGACTCGAGCAGTACTTC. It codes for CASSFDKSGARLEQYF.

The chain carries TRBV10-2 and TRBJ2-3; a weak D match, TRBD2 (6 bases). The germline V and J ends were trimmed by 6 bases and 7 bases, with 17 bases remaining between them. The germline V gene has CDR1 WSHSY and CDR2 SAAADI. The CDR3 is 14 amino acids. CDR3 amino acids: CASRPGGAANTQYF. In nucleotides, the CDR3 is TGCGCCAGCAGGCCTGGCGGGGCGGCCAATACGCAGTATTTT.

This clonotype turned up a few times. This chain links TRBV3-1 with TRBJ1-2; the D is unclear. The length of the CDR3 is 13 residues. Germline V gene data show CDR1 as LGHDT and CDR2 as YNNKEL (reference sequence). The V gene lost 4 bases and the J gene lost 6 bases, with 12 bases spanning the gap. CDR3 residues: CASSLSLGDGYTF. The CDR3 region has the DNA TGTGCCAGCAGCCTCAGTCTTGGTGATGGCTACACCTTC.

This clonotype came up a few times. CDR3 amino acids: CASRTGTTTYEQYF. The CDR3, as DNA: TGTGCCAGCAGGACCGGGACTACAACCTACGAGCAGTACTTC. The chain combines TRBV6-1 with TRBJ2-7; 7 nucleotides match TRBD2. CDR1 and CDR2 (germline): MNHNS, SASEGT. The CDR3 totals 14 residues. The V gene end was trimmed by 6 bases and the J gene end by 2 bases; junction bases not matched to a gene: 7.

This clonotype has only a few counts. The chain couples TRBV7-2 to TRBJ1-2; tentatively, D is TRBD1 (5 bases). CDR1 and CDR2 from the germline V gene are SGHTA and FQGNSA. The CDR3 is made up of 14 amino acids. Deletions cut 5 bases from V and 4 bases from J, with 14 bases between. CDR3: CASSLGPRTYGYTF. In DNA, the CDR3 is TGTGCCAGCAGCCTGGGACCGAGGACCTATGGCTACACCTTC.

A few counts support this clonotype. The chain carries TRBV20-1 and TRBJ2-2, with 9 bases that match TRBD1. The germline CDR1 and CDR2 sequences are DFQATT and SNEGSKA (reference sequence). After removal of 3 bases from V and 3 bases from J, the junction contained 17 bases not matched to a gene. The CDR3 runs 19 residues. In DNA form, the CDR3 reads TGCAGTGCTAGCAAAAAACAACAGGGGGCGGTTCGGGACACCGGGGAGCTGTTTTTT. Protein product: CSASKKQQGAVRDTGELFF.

V gene TRBV27 combines with J gene TRBJ1-1; D gene uncertain. Per the germline V gene, CDR1 is MNHEY and CDR2 is SMNVEV (reference sequence). This CDR3 comprises 11 residues. Trimming removed 3 bases from V and 9 bases from J, with 8 bases in between. The CDR3 region has the DNA TGTGCCAGCAGTTTCAGGTCGAAAGCTTTCTTT. Translating it yields CASSFRSKAFF.

This clonotype was observed a handful of times. The rearrangement links TRBV13 to TRBJ1-2; 7 positions agree with TRBD1. Trimming cost V 4 bases and J 2 bases; bases outside gene matches: 4. The CDR3 length is 14 residues. The germline CDR1 and CDR2 sequences are PRHDT and FYEKMQ (reference sequence). This CDR3 is CASSSRGGNYGYTF. In nucleotides, the CDR3 is TGTGCCAGCAGCTCCAGGGGGGGAAACTATGGCTACACCTTC.